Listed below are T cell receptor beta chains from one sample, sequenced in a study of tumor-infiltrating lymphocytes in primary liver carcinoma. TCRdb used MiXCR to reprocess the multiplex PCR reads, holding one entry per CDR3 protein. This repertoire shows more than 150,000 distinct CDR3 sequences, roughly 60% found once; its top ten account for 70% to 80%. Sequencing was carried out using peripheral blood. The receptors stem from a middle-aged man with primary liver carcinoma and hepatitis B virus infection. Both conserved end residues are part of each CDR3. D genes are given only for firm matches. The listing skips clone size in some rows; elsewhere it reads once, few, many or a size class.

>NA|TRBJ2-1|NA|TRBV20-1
TGCAGTGCCCCCCCCAGGGGTCGAAATGAGCAGTTCTTC
CSAPPRGRNEQFF
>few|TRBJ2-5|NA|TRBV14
TGTGCCAGCAGCCAAGCTACAGGGATCCCTCAAGAGACCCAGTACTTC
CASSQATGIPQETQYF
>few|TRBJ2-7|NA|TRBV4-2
TGTGCCAGCAGCCAAGATCTTGGCTCCTACGAGCAGTACTTC
CASSQDLGSYEQYF
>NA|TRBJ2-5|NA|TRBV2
TGTGCCAGCATTACCGGCCAAGAGACCCAGTACTTC
CASITGQETQYF
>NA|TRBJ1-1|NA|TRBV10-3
TGTGACATCAGTGGCAACTACATGAACACTGAAGCTTTCTTT
CDISGNYMNTEAFF
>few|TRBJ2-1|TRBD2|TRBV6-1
TGTGCCAGCAGGAAAGATCTAGCGGGAGGTTACAATGAGCAGTTCTTC
CASRKDLAGGYNEQFF
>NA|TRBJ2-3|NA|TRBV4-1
TGCGCCAGCAGCCAAGAGCCTAGTGGTACAGATACGCGGTATTTT
CASSQEPSGTDTRYF
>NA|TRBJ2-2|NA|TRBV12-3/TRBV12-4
TGTGCCAGCAATACCAGGACAGCCGGGGAGCTGTTTTTT
CASNTRTAGELFF
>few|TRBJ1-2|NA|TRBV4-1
TGCGCCAGCAGCCAACCTAGAGAGGGAGGCGGCTACACCTTC
CASSQPREGGGYTF
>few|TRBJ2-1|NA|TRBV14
TGTGCCAGCAGCCGGTTCTACAATGAGCAGCTCTTC
CASSRFYNEQLF
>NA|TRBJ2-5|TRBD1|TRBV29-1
TGCAGCGGGGGAACCGGGACAGGGGCAGAGACCCAGTACTTC
CSGGTGTGAETQYF
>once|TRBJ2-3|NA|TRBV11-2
TGTGCCAGCAGCTCCGTAGTTTTCGCGATCGTGAGGGCCCTCGGTCCAGATACGCAGTATTTT
CASSSVVFAIVRALGPDTQYF
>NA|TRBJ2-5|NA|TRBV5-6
TGTGCCAGCAGCGAGTACGAGACCCAGTACTTC
CASSEYETQYF
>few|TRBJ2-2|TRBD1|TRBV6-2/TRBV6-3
TGTGCCAGCACCGGACAGGGGGCGCGCACCGGGGAGCTGTTTTTT
CASTGQGARTGELFF
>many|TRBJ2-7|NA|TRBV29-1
TGCAGCGTCAAAGCGGAACTATACGAGCAGTACTTC
CSVKAELYEQYF
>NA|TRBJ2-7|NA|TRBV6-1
TGTGCCAGCAGTGACGGACGCTACGAGCAGTACTTC
CASSDGRYEQYF
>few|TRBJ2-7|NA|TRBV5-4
TGTGCCAGCAGCTTAGGGCCGGGCTACGAGCAGTACTTC
CASSLGPGYEQYF
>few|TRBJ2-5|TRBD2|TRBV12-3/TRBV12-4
TGTGCCAGCAGTATCGGGACTAGCGTAGAGACCCAGTACTTC
CASSIGTSVETQYF
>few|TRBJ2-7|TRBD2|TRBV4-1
TGCGCCAGCAGCCACGGACCGGGACTAGCGGGAGTTGCCGTCTACGAGCAGTACTTC
CASSHGPGLAGVAVYEQYF
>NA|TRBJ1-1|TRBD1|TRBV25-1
TGTGCCAGCAGAGGACAGGGTCACACTGAAGCTTTCTTT
CASRGQGHTEAFF
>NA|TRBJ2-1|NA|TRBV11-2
TGTGCCAGCAGCTTAGCGATTTCCTCCTACAATGAGCAGTTCTTC
CASSLAISSYNEQFF
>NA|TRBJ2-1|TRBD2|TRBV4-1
TGCGCCAGCAGCCTCACGGGAGGGGAGGGCAGAACTCACAGTGAGCAGTTCTTC
CASSLTGGEGRTHSEQFF
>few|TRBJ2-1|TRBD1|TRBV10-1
TGCGCCAGCAGTGATACGACAGGGGGTTTAGATGAGCAGTTCTTC
CASSDTTGGLDEQFF
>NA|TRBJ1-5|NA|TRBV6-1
TGTGCCACCAGTGAACGGGGTCTTGGCAACCAGCCCCAGCATTTT
CATSERGLGNQPQHF
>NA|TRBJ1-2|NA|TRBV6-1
TGTGCCAGCAGTGACCAGTGGGGCGAGGATGGCTACACCTTC
CASSDQWGEDGYTF
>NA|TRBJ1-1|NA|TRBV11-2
TGTGCCAGCAGCTTAGGGTACCGAGGTCGGGGGACTGAAGCTTCCTTT
CASSLGYRGRGTEASF
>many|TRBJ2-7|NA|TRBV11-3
TGTGCCAGCAGCTTAAGTCCGGGGTACGAGCAGTACTTC
CASSLSPGYEQYF
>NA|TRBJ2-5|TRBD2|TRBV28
TGTGCCAGCAGCCTGGGACTAGCGGGAGTAGAGACCCAGTACTTC
CASSLGLAGVETQYF
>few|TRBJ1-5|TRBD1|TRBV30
TGTGCCTGGAGTGAGGGACAGGGAAGAGAGCCTCAGCATTTT
CAWSEGQGREPQHF
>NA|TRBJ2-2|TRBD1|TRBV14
TGTGCCAGCGTTCGGGACAGGGGGAACACCGGGGAGCTGTTTTTT
CASVRDRGNTGELFF
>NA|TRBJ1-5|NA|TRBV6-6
TGTGCCAGCAGTTACTCGGCGCAGGGAGATCAGCCCCAGCATTTT
CASSYSAQGDQPQHF
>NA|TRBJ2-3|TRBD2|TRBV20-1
TGCAGTGCTAGCGGGAGTACTAGCGGGAGCGCAGATACGCAGTATTTT
CSASGSTSGSADTQYF
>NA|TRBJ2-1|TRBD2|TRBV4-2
TGTGCCAGCAGCCAAGAGGTCGGGAGGGCCCCCTACAATGAGCAGTTCTTC
CASSQEVGRAPYNEQFF
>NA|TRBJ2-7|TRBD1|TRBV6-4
TGTGCCAGCAGCTCCGGGACAGGCGACTCCTACGAGCAGTACTTC
CASSSGTGDSYEQYF
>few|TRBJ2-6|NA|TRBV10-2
TGCGCCAGCAGCCCCAGCTCTGGGGCCAACGTCCTGACTTTC
CASSPSSGANVLTF
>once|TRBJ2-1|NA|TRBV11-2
TGTGCCAGCAGCGGCCCGGGGCTGTATCACAATGGGCAGTTCTTC
CASSGPGLYHNGQFF
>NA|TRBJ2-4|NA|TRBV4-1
TGCGCCAGCAGCCAAGATAAGGGAGGCGGGGAGCTAGCCAAAAACATTCAGTACTTC
CASSQDKGGGELAKNIQYF
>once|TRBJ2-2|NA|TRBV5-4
TGTGCCAGCAGGCTTCGCACCGGGGAGCTGTTTTTC
CASRLRTGELFF
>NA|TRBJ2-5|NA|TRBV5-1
TGCGCCAGCAGCTTGAGAGGGGCTAGCGAAGAGACCCAGTACTTC
CASSLRGASEETQYF
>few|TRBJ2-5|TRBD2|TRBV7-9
TGTGCCAGCAGCCAGTACGGGACTAGCGGGAGAGAGACCCAGTACTTC
CASSQYGTSGRETQYF
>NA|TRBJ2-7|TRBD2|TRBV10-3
TGTGCCATCAGGGGAGGGACGGGGGCCTACGAGCAGTACTTC
CAIRGGTGAYEQYF
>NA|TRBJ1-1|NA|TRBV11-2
TGTGCCAGCAGCTTAGAACTGGGGGCGAGCGCTGAAGCTTTCTTT
CASSLELGASAEAFF
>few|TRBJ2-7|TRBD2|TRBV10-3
TGTGCCATCAGCGGAGGGACTAGCGGGAGCAACGAGCAGTACTTC
CAISGGTSGSNEQYF
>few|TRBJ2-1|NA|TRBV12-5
TGTGCTAGTGGTTTTGGCCGGGATGAGCAGTTCTTC
CASGFGRDEQFF
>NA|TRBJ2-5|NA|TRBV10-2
TGCGCCAGCATCCCGGGGGATGGAGAGACCCAGTACTTC
CASIPGDGETQYF
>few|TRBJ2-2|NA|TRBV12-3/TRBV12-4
TGTGCCAGCAGTTTGCGCTCCGGGGAGCTGTTTTTT
CASSLRSGELFF
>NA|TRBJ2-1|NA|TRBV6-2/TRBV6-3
TGTGTCAGCAGTACCGGGACCTCCTACAATGAGCAGTCCTTC
CVSSTGTSYNEQSF
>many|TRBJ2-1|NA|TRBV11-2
TGTGCCAGCAGTCTAGCGCCTAACTACGATCGGCAGTTCTTC
CASSLAPNYDRQFF
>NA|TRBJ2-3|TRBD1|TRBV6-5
TGTGCCAGCAGGACGACAGGGGGCGCAGATACGCAGTATTTT
CASRTTGGADTQYF
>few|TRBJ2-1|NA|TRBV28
TGTGCCAGCAGTTCCCCGGGACTCTACAATGAGCAGTTCTTC
CASSSPGLYNEQFF
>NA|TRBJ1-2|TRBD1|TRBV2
TGTGCCAGCAGTTCGTCCCGGGACAGGGGAAGTAACTATGGCTACACCTTC
CASSSSRDRGSNYGYTF
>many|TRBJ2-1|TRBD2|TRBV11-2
TGTGCCAGCAGACAAGGCCGGGGACTAGCGATCTACAATGAGCAGTTCTTC
CASRQGRGLAIYNEQFF